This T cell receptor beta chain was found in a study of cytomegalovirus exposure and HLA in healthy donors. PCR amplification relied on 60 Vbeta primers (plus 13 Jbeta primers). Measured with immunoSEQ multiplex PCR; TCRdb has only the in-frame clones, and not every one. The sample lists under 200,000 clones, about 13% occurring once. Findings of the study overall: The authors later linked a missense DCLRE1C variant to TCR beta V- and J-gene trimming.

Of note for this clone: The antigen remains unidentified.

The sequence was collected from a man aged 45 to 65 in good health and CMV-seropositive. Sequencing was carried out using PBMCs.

The DNA of the CDR3 is TGTGCCAGCAGTCCCGACAGAAACTATGGCTACACCTTC. This codes for CASSPDRNYGYTF. The chain recombines TRBV2 with TRBJ1-2; possibly TRBD1 for D (5 bases). Germline CDR1 SNHLY, CDR2 FYNNEI. Trimming stripped 5 bases from V and 2 bases from J, with 9 bases between. CDR3 size: 13 residues.